The next 21 T cell receptor beta chains were all read from a single sample in a study of T-cell memory formation after mild COVID-19. Each CDR3 protein is one row after TCRdb ran MiXCR on the 5' RACE reads. Of 400,000 to 500,000 distinct CDR3 sequences in the sample, about 20% were seen once. Sample: PBMCs or a T cell subset sorted from them (not recorded which). Receptor source: a man between 18 and 29 years old who had mild COVID-19 (a few samples of this study predate the infection). Cell type and time point are not known.

The table lists this clonotype with a few counts. The rearrangement joins TRBV7-2 to TRBJ1-6; D gene ambiguous. Looked up from germline, CDR1 is SGHTA and CDR2 is FQGNSA. The CDR3 extends over 14 amino acids. The V gene lost 1 base and the J gene lost 7 bases, with 8 bases spanning the gap. The CDR3 sequence is CASSLGLSNSPLHF. DNA for the CDR3: TGTGCCAGCAGCTTAGGCCTTTCCAATTCACCCCTCCACTTT.

The chain links TRBV3-1 to TRBJ2-3; 9 bases agree with TRBD2. From germline, CDR1 is LGHDT and CDR2 YNNKEL (reference sequence). The CDR3 runs 17 residues. The V gene end was trimmed by 4 bases and the J gene end by 0 bases; junction bases not matched to a gene: 8. The CDR3, as DNA: TGTGCCAGCAGCCGAAGACTAGCGGATATTAGCACAGATACGCAGTATTTT. As protein: CASSRRLADISTDTQYF.

The chain carries TRBV24-1 and TRBJ2-7, with a tentative D call TRBD1 (6 bases). In germline, CDR1 is KGHDR, CDR2 SFDVKD. This CDR3 region has 14 residues. V was pared by 3 bases and J by 5 bases, with 13 bases between. CDR3 residues: CATSDHRVRDEQYV. The DNA of the CDR3 is TGTGCCACCAGTGATCACAGGGTTCGCGACGAGCAGTACGTC.

The chain combines TRBV4-1 with TRBJ2-7; D remains unclear. V dropped 0 bases and J dropped 4 bases, with 7 bases sitting between them. CDR3 length: 13 residues. Germline CDR1 MGHRA, CDR2 YSYEKL. Here the CDR3 DNA reads TGCGCCAGCAGCCAAGATTGGTCTTACGAGCAGTACTTC. It codes for CASSQDWSYEQYF.

This rearrangement joins TRBV7-2 to TRBJ1-6, with TRBD1 matching over 8 bases. CDR3 length equals 16 residues. Losses at the gene ends were 5 bases for V and 8 bases for J; bases not matched to a gene: 11. The germline V gene has CDR1 SGHTA and CDR2 FQGNSA. The CDR3 region is CASSPRSGTGDSPLHF. DNA of the CDR3: TGTGCCAGCAGCCCACGCTCCGGGACAGGAGATTCACCCCTCCACTTT.

This chain links TRBV24-1 with TRBJ2-7; D remains ambiguous. From germline, CDR1 is KGHDR and CDR2 SFDVKD. The V and J ends lost 5 bases and 0 bases respectively, with 16 bases between them. This CDR3 comprises 16 residues. CDR3 in amino acids: CATSGDQPRSSYEQYF. The CDR3 DNA reads as TGTGCCACCAGTGGGGATCAACCCAGAAGCTCCTACGAGCAGTACTTC.

A few counts support this clonotype. V usage is TRBV7-6 and J usage is TRBJ1-5, with D perhaps TRBD1 (6 bases). Germline V gene sequence: CDR1 SGHVS, CDR2 FNYEAQ. V was pared by 5 bases and J by 2 bases, with 10 bases between. CDR3 length: 14 amino acids. CDR3 in amino acids: CASSTGIGNQPQHF. The CDR3 nucleotides read TGTGCCAGCAGCACAGGGATCGGCAATCAGCCCCAGCATTTT.

Regarding this clonotype: This may stem from a read error, because a much larger clone lies one nucleotide away. The chain recombines TRBV6-5 with TRBJ1-1; D uncertain. V was clipped by 3 bases and J by 1 base, with 6 bases between them. The CDR3 length is 13 residues. Looked up from germline, CDR1 is MNHEY and CDR2 is SVGAGI. CDR3 loop: CASSYRANTEAFF. The CDR3 DNA sequence: TGTGCCAGCAGTTATAGGGCGAACACTGAAGCTTTCTTT.

V and J are TRBV12-3 or TRBV12-4 and TRBJ1-2; D remains ambiguous. Trimming took 4 bases from V and 4 from J, leaving 13 bases between them. The CDR3 runs 14 residues. The CDR3 reads CASSSGRKGYGYTF. DNA for the CDR3: TGTGCCAGCAGTTCCGGGAGAAAAGGCTATGGCTACACCTTC.

V gene TRBV19 combines with J gene TRBJ2-7; unclear D gene. V lost 3 bases and J 7 bases, leaving 13 bases between the germline ends. Germline V gene sequence: CDR1 LNHDA, CDR2 SQIVND (reference sequence). The CDR3 sequence is 13 residues long. The CDR3 sequence is CASSMARFQEQYF. The CDR3 nucleotides read TGTGCCAGTAGTATGGCGCGATTTCAAGAGCAGTACTTC.

In its sample, this clonotype was seen many times. The chain carries TRBV7-9 and TRBJ2-3, with 8 bases matching TRBD2. From germline, CDR1 is SEHNR and CDR2 FQNEAQ (reference sequence). The CDR3 has 16 amino acids. The ends lost 2 bases at V and 4 bases at J; junction bases unmatched: 8. Here the CDR3 reads CASSLRRGGRADTQYF. Written as DNA, the CDR3 is TGTGCCAGCAGCTTAAGACGGGGGGGCCGGGCAGATACGCAGTATTTT.

This clonotype was detected ten times or more. V is TRBV6-2 or TRBV6-3 and J is TRBJ1-2; D remains ambiguous. V gave up 5 bases and J gave up 5 bases, with 12 bases separating them. The germline V gene has CDR1 MNHEY and CDR2 SVGEGT. This CDR3 is 13 amino acids long. The chain's CDR3 is CASSTRAAYGYTF. The CDR3 nucleotides are TGTGCCAGCAGTACCCGGGCCGCATATGGCTACACCTTC.

The V and J genes are TRBV4-3 and TRBJ2-3; maybe TRBD2 (7 bases). The CDR3 is 16 amino acids. Trimming shortened V by 1 base and J by 6 bases, and 17 bases separated the two germline ends. Per germline, CDR1 LGHNA and CDR2 YSLEER. The CDR3 is CASSQGVGGAWDTQYF. The DNA for the CDR3 is TGCGCCAGCAGCCAAGGGGTAGGGGGGGCCTGGGATACGCAGTATTTT.

This clonotype was picked up a small number of times. The chain links TRBV7-9 to TRBJ2-2; D gene ambiguous. CDR3 length: 15 amino acids. V dropped 2 bases and J dropped 7 bases, with 14 bases sitting between them. The V gene's germline CDR1 is SEHNR and CDR2 FQNEAQ (reference sequence). The CDR3 here is CASSLLPSVDGELFF. The DNA for the CDR3 is TGTGCCAGCAGCTTACTCCCTTCGGTTGACGGGGAGCTGTTTTTT.

The rearrangement joins TRBV7-9 to TRBJ2-6, with 7 bases aligning to TRBD2. Germline V gene sequence: CDR1 SEHNR, CDR2 FQNEAQ (reference sequence). The CDR3 is 20 residues long. V shed 4 bases, J shed 8 bases, and the junction held 23 bases outside the gene matches. The DNA of the CDR3 is TGTGCCAGCAGCTCTTGGGAGGGCAGGCGCCTCTCGACGGCGACCAACGTCCTGACTTTC. Its protein product is CASSSWEGRRLSTATNVLTF.

At least ten counts were recorded for this clonotype. This chain uses TRBV7-9 with TRBJ2-3; D may match TRBD1 or TRBD2 (5 bases each). This CDR3 is 15 amino acids long. In germline, CDR1 is SEHNR, CDR2 FQNEAQ (reference sequence). Deletions cut 0 bases from V and 1 base from J, with 8 bases between. The CDR3 bases are TGTGCCAGCAGCTTAGCTGGGACCGGCACAGATACGCAGTATTTT. Its translation: CASSLAGTGTDTQYF.

This clonotype was seen a few times. This chain links TRBV20-1 with TRBJ1-1; D uncertain. The V end was cut by 6 bases, the J end by 2 bases, with 13 bases between. The germline V gene encodes CDR1 DFQATT and CDR2 SNEGSKA (reference sequence). The CDR3 contains 13 residues. CDR3 amino acids: CSALIDFNTEAFF. The CDR3 DNA follows: TGCAGTGCCTTGATCGATTTCAACACTGAAGCTTTCTTT.

This clonotype was observed a few times. V and J are TRBV15 and TRBJ1-6, with a tentative D call TRBD1 (6 bases). Looked up from germline, CDR1 is LNHNV and CDR2 is YYDKDF (reference sequence). Trimming took off 10 bases at V and 10 bases at J, with 14 bases between the two ends. The CDR3 extends over 12 amino acids. The CDR3: CAISRGRSPLHF. CDR3 DNA: TGTGCCATAAGCAGGGGAAGGTCACCCCTCCACTTT. Combining the CDR3 with reference TRBV15 and TRBJ1-6 gives the whole variable domain DAMVIQNPRYQVTQFGKPVTLSCSQTLNHNVMYWYQQKSSQAPKLLFHYYDKDFNNEADTPDNFQSRRPNTSFCFLDIRSPGLGDTAMYLCAISRGRSPLHFGNGTRLTVT.

This clonotype occurred many times. V and J are TRBV7-2 and TRBJ2-5; no clear D gene. The length of the CDR3 is 13 residues. V lost 4 bases to trimming and J lost 5 bases, with 11 bases between them. Germline CDR1 and CDR2: SGHTA and FQGNSA. The CDR3 DNA reads as TGTGCCAGCAGCTCGGCCTCCGGGGAGACCCAGTACTTC. This sequence encodes CASSSASGETQYF.

The chain uses TRBV11-2 and TRBJ2-2, with 7 bases aligning to TRBD1. With 5 bases clipped from V and 4 bases from J, the junction kept 7 bases outside the gene matches. The V gene's germline CDR1 is SGHAT and CDR2 FQNNGV. This CDR3 region has 15 residues. The CDR3 DNA reads TGTGCCAGCAGCATAGCAGGGACAGTCACCGGGGAGCTGTTTTTT. This gives the protein CASSIAGTVTGELFF.

The chain has TRBV11-2 and TRBJ2-1; maybe TRBD1 (6 bases). Trimming left V 3 bases short and J 4 bases short, with 13 bases between. Germline CDR1 reads SGHAT; CDR2 reads FQNNGV. The CDR3 length is 15 residues. The CDR3 loop reads CASSFNQGLYNEQFF. As DNA, the CDR3 is TGTGCCAGCAGCTTCAATCAGGGGCTTTACAATGAGCAGTTCTTC.